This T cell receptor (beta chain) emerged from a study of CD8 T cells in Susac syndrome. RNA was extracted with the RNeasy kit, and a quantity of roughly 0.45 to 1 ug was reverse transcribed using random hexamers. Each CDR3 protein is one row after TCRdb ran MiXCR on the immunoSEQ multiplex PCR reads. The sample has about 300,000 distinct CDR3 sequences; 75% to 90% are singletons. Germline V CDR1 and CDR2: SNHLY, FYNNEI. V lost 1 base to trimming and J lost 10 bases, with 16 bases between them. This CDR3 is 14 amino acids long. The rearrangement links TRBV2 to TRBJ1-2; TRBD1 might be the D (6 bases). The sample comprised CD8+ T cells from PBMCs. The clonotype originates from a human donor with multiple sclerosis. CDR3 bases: TGTGCCAGCAGTGAAGAGCGGGGGGCGGAATCCTACACCTTC. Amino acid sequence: CASSEERGAESYTF. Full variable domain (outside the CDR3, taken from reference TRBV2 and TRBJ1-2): EPEVTQTPSHQVTQMGQEVILRCVPISNHLYFYWYRQILGQKVEFLVSFYNNEISEKSEIFDDQFSVERPDGSNFTLKIRSTKLEDSAMYFCASSEERGAESYTFGSGTRLTVV.